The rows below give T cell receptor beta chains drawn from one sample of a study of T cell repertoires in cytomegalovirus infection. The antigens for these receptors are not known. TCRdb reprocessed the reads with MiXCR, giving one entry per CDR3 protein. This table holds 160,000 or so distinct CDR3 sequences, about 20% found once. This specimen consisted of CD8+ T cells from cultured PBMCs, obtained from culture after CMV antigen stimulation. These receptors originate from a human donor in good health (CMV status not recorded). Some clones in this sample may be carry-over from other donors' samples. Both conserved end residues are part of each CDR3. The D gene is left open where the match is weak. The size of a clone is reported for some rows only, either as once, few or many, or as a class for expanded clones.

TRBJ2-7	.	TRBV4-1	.	TGCGCCAGCAGCCAAGAGCGCCAGGGCTCCTACGAGCAGTACTTC	CASSQERQGSYEQYF
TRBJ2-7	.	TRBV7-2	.	TGTGCCAGCAGCTTAGTCACAGGGAGCTCCTACGAGCAGTACTTC	CASSLVTGSSYEQYF
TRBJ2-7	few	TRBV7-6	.	TGTGCCAGCAGCTCACTCGCTGACATAGCGTTGGACGAGCAGTACTTC	CASSSLADIALDEQYF
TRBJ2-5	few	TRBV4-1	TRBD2	TGCGCCAGCAGCCTACGGACTAGCGGTAAAGAGACCCAGTACTTC	CASSLRTSGKETQYF
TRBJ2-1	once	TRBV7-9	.	TGTGCCAGCAGCTCATTTACAGGGACCTCTTCCTACAATGAGCAGTTCTTC	CASSSFTGTSSYNEQFF
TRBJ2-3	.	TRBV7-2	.	TGTGCCAGCAGGGTGGGGCGGGGGCCCTACACAGATACGCAGTATTTT	CASRVGRGPYTDTQYF
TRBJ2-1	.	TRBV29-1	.	TGCAGCGTTGAAGGGTTGACCTACAATGAGCAGTTCTTC	CSVEGLTYNEQFF
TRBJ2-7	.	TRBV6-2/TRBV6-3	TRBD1	TGTGCCAGCAGTTACTCTAGGACAGGCACCCTTGTGGACGAGCAGTACTTC	CASSYSRTGTLVDEQYF
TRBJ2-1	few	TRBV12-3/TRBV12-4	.	TGTGCCAGCAGTTTTACCCCCGGGACGTACAATGAGCAGTTCTTC	CASSFTPGTYNEQFF
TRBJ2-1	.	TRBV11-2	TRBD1	TGTGCCAGCACCATCTGGACAGGGGGATCAAGCTCCTACAATGAGCAGTTCTTC	CASTIWTGGSSSYNEQFF
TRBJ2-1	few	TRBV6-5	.	TGTGCCAGCAGTTACCCAGGTCATAATGAGCAGTTCTTC	CASSYPGHNEQFF
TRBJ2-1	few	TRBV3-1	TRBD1	TGTGCCAGCAGCCATCGTGTTGGGACAGGGGGATTCGATGAGCAGTTCTTC	CASSHRVGTGGFDEQFF
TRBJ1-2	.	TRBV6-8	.	TGTGCCAGCAGCTCCAGTTCCAGGGAGGCTAACTATGGCTACACCTTC	CASSSSSREANYGYTF
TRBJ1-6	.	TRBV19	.	TGTGCCAGTAGTATACCCGATTTTGTCCTATCCCTCCACTTT	CASSIPDFVLSLHF
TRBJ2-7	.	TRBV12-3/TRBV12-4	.	TGTGCCAGCAGCAGTACAGGAGCATACGAGCAGTACTTC	CASSSTGAYEQYF
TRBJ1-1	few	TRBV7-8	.	TGTGCCAGCAGCCCAACGGCCTCGACTGAAGCTTTCTTT	CASSPTASTEAFF
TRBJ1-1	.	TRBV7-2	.	TGTGCCAGCAGCTTAGATCCAGGTTGGAACACTGAAGCTTTCTTT	CASSLDPGWNTEAFF
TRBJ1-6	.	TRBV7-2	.	TGTGCCAGCAGCTTAGTGGAGCCTAATAATTCACCCCTCCACTTT	CASSLVEPNNSPLHF